This record concerns one T cell receptor (beta chain) sequence. Its antigen is still unknown. This table comes from immunoSEQ multiplex PCR, and its TCRdb copy is limited to in-frame clones, with some not included. The sample comprises 57,000 or so clones, about 90% of which are singletons, and approximately 1.5% rests with the top ten. The data belong to a study of pediatric ulcerative colitis. Overall study results and limits: Compared with controls, ulcerative colitis showed greater blood-rectum clone sharing. All ulcerative colitis patients, but no controls, carried a couple of rectal clonotypes. In rectum, acute severe colitis had expanded clones and less diversity.

The V gene's germline CDR1 is SGHDN and CDR2 FVKESK. Between the trimmed V and J ends, which lost 4 bases and 0 bases, there was a span of 10 bases. This CDR3 has 14 residues. The TCR was taken from a boy between 10 and 17 years old who was a control in a study of pediatric ulcerative colitis. V is TRBV14 and J is TRBJ2-7; no firm D call. The sample consisted of blood. CDR3 amino acids: CASSLGPSSYEQYF. CDR3 bases: TGTGCCAGCAGCCTGGGCCCCAGCTCCTACGAGCAGTACTTC.